This TCR beta chain emerged from a study of T cell clusters in autoimmune cytopenias. Findings and caveats of the study: A dominant lymphoma-associated repertoire apparently masked the cluster-lack signature in secondary cytopenia versus chronic lymphocytic leukemia.

Each sample's input was roughly 250 ng genomic DNA, 38,000 or so genome equivalents. Remarks on this clonotype: Its antigen remains unknown.

Multiplex touch-down PCR amplified TRB using TRB-A and TRB-B pools in one tube. TCRdb reprocessed the multiplex PCR reads, with one entry per CDR3 protein and no DNA. The sample features roughly 6,900 distinct CDR3 sequences, with more than 25% in its top ten. CDR3 length: 14 amino acids. From germline, CDR1 is SGHRS and CDR2 YFSETQ. The receptor was isolated from a human donor with an autoimmune cytopenia or autoimmune hepatitis (not recorded which). Sequenced input: peripheral blood. The V and J genes are TRBV5-1 and TRBJ1-6; lacking DNA, the TRBD1 call made by TCRdb goes unchecked. CDR3: CASSLGSGLAPLHF.